This T cell receptor (beta chain) comes out of a study of shared clonotypes between healthy human individuals. There were only Caucasian adults among the donors, and all lived in Nashville, Tennessee. Profiled with immunoSEQ multiplex PCR; TCRdb holds only in-frame clones, not every one. The sample contains over 1.5 million clones, 98% of which appear only once. The CDR3 covers 17 residues. Trimming at V came to 7 bases and at J to 0 bases, leaving 11 bases not matched to a gene. The germline V gene encodes CDR1 WSHSY and CDR2 SAAADI. The specimen sequenced was naive CD4+ T cells sorted from blood. As to subset: CD45RA+ positively selected. The chain employs TRBV10-2 and TRBJ2-7; TRBD2 aligns across 11 bases. This TCR came from a man aged 30 to 39 in good health. CDR3 protein: CASTSGTSGHSSYEQYF. The DNA for the CDR3 is TGCGCCAGCACTTCCGGGACTAGCGGCCACAGCTCCTACGAGCAGTACTTC.